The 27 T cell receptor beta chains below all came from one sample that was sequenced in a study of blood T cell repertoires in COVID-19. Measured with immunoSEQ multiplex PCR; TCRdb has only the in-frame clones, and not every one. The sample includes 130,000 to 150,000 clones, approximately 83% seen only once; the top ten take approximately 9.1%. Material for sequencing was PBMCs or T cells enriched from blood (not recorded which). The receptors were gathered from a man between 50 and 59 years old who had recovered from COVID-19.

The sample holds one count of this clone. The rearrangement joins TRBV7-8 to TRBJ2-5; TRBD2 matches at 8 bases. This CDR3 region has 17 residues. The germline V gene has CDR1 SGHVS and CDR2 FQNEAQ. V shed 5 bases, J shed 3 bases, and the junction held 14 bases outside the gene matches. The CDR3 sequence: CASSRRGSGEGEETQYF. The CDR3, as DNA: TGTGCCAGCAGCAGGAGAGGTAGCGGGGAGGGTGAAGAGACCCAGTACTTC.

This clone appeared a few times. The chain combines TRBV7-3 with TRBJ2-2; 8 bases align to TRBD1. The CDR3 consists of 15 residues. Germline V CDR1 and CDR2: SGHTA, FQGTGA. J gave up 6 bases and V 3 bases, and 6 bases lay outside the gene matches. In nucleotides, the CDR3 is TGTGCCAGCAGCTTCCGACAGGGGAGGCCCGGGGAGCTGTTTTTT. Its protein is CASSFRQGRPGELFF.

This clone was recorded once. The CDR3 spells CASRWGVGSDTQYF. CDR3 DNA: TGTGCCAGCCGCTGGGGCGTGGGGTCTGATACGCAGTATTTT. The J gene is TRBJ2-3, the V gene TRBV3-1 (or the pseudogene TRBV3-2); maybe TRBD1 (5 bases). CDR1 is LGHDT and CDR2 is YNNKEL in the germline V gene (reference sequence). The CDR3 runs 14 residues. V lost 8 bases and J 6 bases, leaving 18 bases between the germline ends.

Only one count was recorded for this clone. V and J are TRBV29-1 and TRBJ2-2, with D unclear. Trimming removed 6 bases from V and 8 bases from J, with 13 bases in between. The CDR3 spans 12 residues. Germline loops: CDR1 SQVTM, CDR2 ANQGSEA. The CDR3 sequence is CSVKDGSGELFF. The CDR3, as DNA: TGCAGCGTCAAAGACGGGTCGGGGGAGCTGTTTTTT.

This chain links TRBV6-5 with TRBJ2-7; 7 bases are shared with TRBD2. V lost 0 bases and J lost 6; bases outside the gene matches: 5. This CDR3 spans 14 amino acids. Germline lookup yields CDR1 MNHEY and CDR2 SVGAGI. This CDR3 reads CASSYSARGSEQYF. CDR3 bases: TGTGCCAGCAGTTACTCGGCGCGGGGGAGCGAGCAGTACTTC.

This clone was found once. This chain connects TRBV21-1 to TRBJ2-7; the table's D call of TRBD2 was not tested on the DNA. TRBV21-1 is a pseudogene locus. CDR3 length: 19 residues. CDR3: CASSKLETSAFRSSYEQYF. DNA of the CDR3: TGTGCCAGCAGCAAATTAGAGACTAGCGCCTTCAGAAGCTCCTACGAGCAGTACTTC.

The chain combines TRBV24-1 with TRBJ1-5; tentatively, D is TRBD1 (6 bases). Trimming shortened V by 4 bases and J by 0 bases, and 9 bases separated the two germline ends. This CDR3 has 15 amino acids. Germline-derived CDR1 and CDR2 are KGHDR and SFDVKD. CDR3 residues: CATSETGYSNQPQHF. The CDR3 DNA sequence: TGTGCCACCAGTGAGACAGGTTATAGCAATCAGCCCCAGCATTTT.

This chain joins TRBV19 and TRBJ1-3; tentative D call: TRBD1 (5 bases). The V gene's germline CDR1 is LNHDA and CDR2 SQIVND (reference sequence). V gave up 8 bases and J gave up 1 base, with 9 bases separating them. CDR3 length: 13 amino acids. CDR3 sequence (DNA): TGTGCCAGTTACGACAGATCTGGAAACACCATATATTTT. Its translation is CASYDRSGNTIYF.

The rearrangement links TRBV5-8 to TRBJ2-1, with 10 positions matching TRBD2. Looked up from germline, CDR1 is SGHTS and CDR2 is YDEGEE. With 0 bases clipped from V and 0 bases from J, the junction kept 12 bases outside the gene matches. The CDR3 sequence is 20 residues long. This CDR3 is CASSLVGLAGVSPSYNEQFF. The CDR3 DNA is TGTGCCAGCAGCTTGGTAGGGCTAGCGGGGGTCTCACCCTCCTACAATGAGCAGTTCTTC.

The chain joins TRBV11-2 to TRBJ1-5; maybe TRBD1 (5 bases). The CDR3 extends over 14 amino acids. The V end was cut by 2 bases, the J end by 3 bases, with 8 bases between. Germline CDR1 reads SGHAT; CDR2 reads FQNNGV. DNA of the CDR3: TGTGCCAGCAGCTTATCAGGGTTCAATCAGCCCCAGCATTTT. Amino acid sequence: CASSLSGFNQPQHF.

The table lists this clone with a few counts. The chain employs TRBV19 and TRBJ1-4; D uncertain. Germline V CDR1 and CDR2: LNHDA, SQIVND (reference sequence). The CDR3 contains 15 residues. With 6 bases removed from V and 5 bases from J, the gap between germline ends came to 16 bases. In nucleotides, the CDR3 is TGTGCCAGTAGCGTGCGTGCCGGAGAAAATGAAAAACTGTTTTTT. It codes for CASSVRAGENEKLFF.

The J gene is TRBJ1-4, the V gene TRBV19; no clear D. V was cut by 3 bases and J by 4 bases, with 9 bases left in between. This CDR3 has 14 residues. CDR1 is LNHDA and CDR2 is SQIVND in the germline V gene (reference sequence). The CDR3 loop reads CASSISRLNEKLFF. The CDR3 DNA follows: TGTGCCAGTAGTATTTCCAGACTTAATGAAAAACTGTTTTTT.

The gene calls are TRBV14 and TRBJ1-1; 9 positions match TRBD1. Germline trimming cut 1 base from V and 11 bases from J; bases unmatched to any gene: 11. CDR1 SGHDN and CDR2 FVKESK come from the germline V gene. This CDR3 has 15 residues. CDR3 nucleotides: TGTGCCAGCAGCCAAGGCTACGGGACAGGGCGTGAGGCTTTCTTT. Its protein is CASSQGYGTGREAFF.

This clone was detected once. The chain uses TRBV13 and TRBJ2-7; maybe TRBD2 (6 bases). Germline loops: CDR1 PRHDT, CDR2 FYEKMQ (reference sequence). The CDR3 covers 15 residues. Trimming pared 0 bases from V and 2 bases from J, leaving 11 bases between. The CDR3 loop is CASSLGAGRTYEQYF. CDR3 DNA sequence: TGTGCCAGCAGCTTAGGGGCGGGGCGTACCTACGAGCAGTACTTC.

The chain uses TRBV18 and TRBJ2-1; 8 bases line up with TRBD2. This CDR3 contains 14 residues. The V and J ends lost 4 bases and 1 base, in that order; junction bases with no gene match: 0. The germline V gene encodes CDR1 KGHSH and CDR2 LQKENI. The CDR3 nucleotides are TGTGCCAGCTCACGCGGGGGGTCCTACAATGAGCAGTTCTTC. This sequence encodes CASSRGGSYNEQFF. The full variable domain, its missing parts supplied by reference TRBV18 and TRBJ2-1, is NAGVMQNPRHLVRRRGQEARLRCSPMKGHSHVYWYRQLPEEGLKFMVYLQKENIIDESGMPKERFSAEFPKEGPSILRIQQVVRGDSAAYFCASSRGGSYNEQFFGPGTRLTVL.

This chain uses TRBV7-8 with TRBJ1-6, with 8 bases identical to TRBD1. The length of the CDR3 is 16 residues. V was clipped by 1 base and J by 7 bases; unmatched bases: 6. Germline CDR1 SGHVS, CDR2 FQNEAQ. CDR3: CASSLEGQADNSPLHF. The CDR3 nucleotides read TGTGCCAGCAGCTTAGAGGGACAGGCCGACAATTCACCCCTCCACTTT.

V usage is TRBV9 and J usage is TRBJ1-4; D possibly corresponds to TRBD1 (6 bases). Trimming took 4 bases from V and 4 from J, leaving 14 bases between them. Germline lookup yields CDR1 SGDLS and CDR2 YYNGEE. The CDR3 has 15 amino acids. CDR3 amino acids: CASSPTGLLNEKLFF. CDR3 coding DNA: TGTGCCAGCAGCCCGACAGGCCTTCTTAATGAAAAACTGTTTTTT.

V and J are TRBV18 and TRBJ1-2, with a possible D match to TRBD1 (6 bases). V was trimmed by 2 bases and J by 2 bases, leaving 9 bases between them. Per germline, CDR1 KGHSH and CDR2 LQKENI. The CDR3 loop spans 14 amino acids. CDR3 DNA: TGTGCCAGCTCACCAGGGACAAGGAACTATGGCTACACCTTC. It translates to CASSPGTRNYGYTF.

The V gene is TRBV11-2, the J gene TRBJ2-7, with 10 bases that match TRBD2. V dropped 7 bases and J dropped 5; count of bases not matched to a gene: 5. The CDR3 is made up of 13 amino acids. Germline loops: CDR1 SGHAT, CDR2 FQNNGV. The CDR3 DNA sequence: TGTGCCAGCAAAAGCGGGGGGGCCGACGAGCAGTACTTC. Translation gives CASKSGGADEQYF.

The CDR3 region is CASRQGVSYEQYF. CDR3 bases: TGTGCCAGCAGGCAGGGGGTCTCCTACGAGCAGTACTTC. The V call is TRBV6-5, the J call TRBJ2-7; 7 bases align to TRBD1. From germline, CDR1 is MNHEY and CDR2 SVGAGI. The CDR3 consists of 13 residues. Trimming at V came to 6 bases and at J to 0 bases, leaving 2 bases not matched to a gene.

CDR3 DNA sequence: TGTGCCAGCAGCCGGGACAGGGACTACGAGCAGTACTTC. Translated, it gives CASSRDRDYEQYF. The chain uses TRBV7-2 and TRBJ2-7; 9 nucleotides match TRBD1. The junction had 2 bases not matched to a gene; V was cut back by 5 bases and J by 3 bases. Germline V gene sequence: CDR1 SGHTA, CDR2 FQGNSA. The CDR3 runs to 13 residues. The full variable domain, its missing parts supplied by reference TRBV7-2 and TRBJ2-7, is GAGVSQSPSNKVTEKGKDVELRCDPISGHTALYWYRQSLGQGLEFLIYFQGNSAPDKSGLPSDRFSAERTGGSVSTLTIQRTQQEDSAVYLCASSRDRDYEQYFGPGTRLTVT.

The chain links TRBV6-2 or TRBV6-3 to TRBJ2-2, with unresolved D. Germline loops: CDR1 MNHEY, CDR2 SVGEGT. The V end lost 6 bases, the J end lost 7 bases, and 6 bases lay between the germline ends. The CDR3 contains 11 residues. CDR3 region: CASSSHGELFF. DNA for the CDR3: TGTGCCAGCAGCTCCCACGGGGAGCTGTTTTTT.

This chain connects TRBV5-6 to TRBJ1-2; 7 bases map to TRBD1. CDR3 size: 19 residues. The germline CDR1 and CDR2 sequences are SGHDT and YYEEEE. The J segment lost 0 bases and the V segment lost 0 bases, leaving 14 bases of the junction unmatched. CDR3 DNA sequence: TGTGCCAGCAGCTTGGCCTTGACAGGGAGGCTTATAGCTAACTATGGCTACACCTTC. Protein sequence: CASSLALTGRLIANYGYTF.

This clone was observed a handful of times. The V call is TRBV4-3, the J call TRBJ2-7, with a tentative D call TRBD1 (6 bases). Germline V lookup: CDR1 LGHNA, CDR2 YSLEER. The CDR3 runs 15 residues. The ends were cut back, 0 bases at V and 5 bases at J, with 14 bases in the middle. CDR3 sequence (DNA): TGCGCCAGCAGCCAAGATCTCAGGGCAGGGGACGAGCAGTACTTC. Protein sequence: CASSQDLRAGDEQYF.

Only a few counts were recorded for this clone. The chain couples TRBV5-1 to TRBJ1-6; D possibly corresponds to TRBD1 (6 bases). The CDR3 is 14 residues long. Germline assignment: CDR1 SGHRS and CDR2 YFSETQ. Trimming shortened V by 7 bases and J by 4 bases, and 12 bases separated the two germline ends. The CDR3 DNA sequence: TGCGCCAGCGGGGGCGGGGGATATAATTCACCCCTCCACTTT. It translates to CASGGGGYNSPLHF.

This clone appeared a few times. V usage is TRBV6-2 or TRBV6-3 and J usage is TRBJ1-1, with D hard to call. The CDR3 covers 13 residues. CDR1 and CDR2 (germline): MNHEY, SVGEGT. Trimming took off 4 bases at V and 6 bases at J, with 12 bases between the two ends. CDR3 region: CASSSVVAPEAFF. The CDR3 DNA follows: TGTGCCAGCAGTTCCGTCGTCGCGCCTGAAGCTTTCTTT.

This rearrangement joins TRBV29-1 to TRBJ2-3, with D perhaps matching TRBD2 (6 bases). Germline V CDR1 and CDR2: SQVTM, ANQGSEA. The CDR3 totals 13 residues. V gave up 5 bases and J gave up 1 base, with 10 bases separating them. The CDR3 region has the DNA TGCAGCGTTAGGTTAGCGGGCACAGATACGCAGTATTTT. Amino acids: CSVRLAGTDTQYF.